This record covers a single T cell receptor beta chain. The junction departs from the called germline gene at one end, perhaps through a read error. A deep-level run was used for the assay. Replicate sorted-subset PCRs were loaded with around 210 ng DNA, approximately 31,000 T cell genomes. Data came from immunoSEQ multiplex PCR; TCRdb stores just in-frame clones and leaves some out. This sample has 700,000 or so clones; 72% occur once, and the top ten carry 1.5% to 2%. The data originate from a study of shared clonotypes between healthy human individuals. Per the germline V gene, CDR1 is SGHNT and CDR2 is YYREEE (reference sequence). The CDR3 has 16 amino acids. Healthy HIV-negative adults without recent acute infections or vaccinations served as donors.

The sequence came from a young woman in good health. This chain joins TRBV5-4 and TRBJ2-5, with 9 bases fitting TRBD2. The sequenced sample was memory CD4+ T cells sorted from blood. Subset defined: CD45RA-negative fraction. CDR3 sequence (DNA): TGTGCCAGCAGATTGGGCAGCGGGAGGTCTCAAGAGACCCAGTACTTC. Protein: CASRLGSGRSQETQYF.